Below, 31 T cell receptor beta chains from the same sample are listed, as sequenced in a study of lymphopenia after photon versus proton radiotherapy. The table came from immunoSEQ multiplex PCR; TCRdb's copy has only in-frame clones and leaves some out. The sample records 68,000 or so clones, approximately 90% being singletons. This sample comprised peripheral blood, obtained from a patient treated with photon-based radiotherapy. These receptors were taken from a woman aged 70 to 79 with pancreatic cancer.

This chain links TRBV7-9 with TRBJ2-3; no clear D. The V gene lost 5 bases and the J gene lost 1 base, with 7 bases spanning the gap. The CDR3 sequence is 13 residues long. Germline CDR1 and CDR2: SEHNR and FQNEAQ (reference sequence). The CDR3 region has the DNA TGTGCCAGCAGCCACCAGGGCACAGATACGCAGTATTTT. Translating it yields CASSHQGTDTQYF. Drawing the rest from reference TRBV7-9 and TRBJ2-3, the complete variable domain is DTGVSQNPRHKITKRGQNVTFRCDPISEHNRLYWYRQTLGQGPEFLTYFQNEAQLEKSRLLSDRFSAERPKGSFSTLEIQRTEQGDSAMYLCASSHQGTDTQYFGPGTRLTVL.

V gene TRBV29-1 combines with J gene TRBJ2-3; TRBD2 agrees at 8 bases. V shed 7 bases, J shed 3 bases, and the junction held 6 bases outside the gene matches. From germline, CDR1 is SQVTM and CDR2 ANQGSEA. The CDR3 contains 13 residues. The DNA for the CDR3 is TGCAGCGGTGGACTAGCTGCGACAGATACGCAGTATTTT. Its translation: CSGGLAATDTQYF.

As to this clone: One junction end disagrees with the germline gene, perhaps due to a read error. The chain links TRBV5-8 to TRBJ2-2, with D perhaps TRBD1 (6 bases). The CDR3 spans 13 residues. Germline V CDR1 and CDR2: SGHTS, YDEGEE. The CDR3 sequence: CASSLFVAGDISF. The CDR3 region has the DNA TGTGCCAGCAGCTTGTTTGTGGCTGGGGACATCTCTTTT.

The chain joins TRBV7-9 to TRBJ2-7, with 7 positions matching TRBD1. Germline V gene data show CDR1 as SEHNR and CDR2 as FQNEAQ (reference sequence). V trimming: 5 bases; J trimming: 3 bases; junction bases outside the gene matches: 7. The CDR3 spans 14 residues. The CDR3: CASSPRQGDYEQYF. The CDR3, as DNA: TGTGCCAGCAGCCCCCGACAGGGAGACTACGAGCAGTACTTC.

The chain joins TRBV19 to TRBJ2-5; no reliable D call. CDR1 is LNHDA, CDR2 SQIVND, per germline (reference sequence). The CDR3 has 14 residues. V was trimmed by 7 bases and J by 3 bases, leaving 15 bases between them. The CDR3 DNA reads as TGTGCCAGTACCATAGGGCACGGAAAAGAGACCCAGTACTTC. Its translation: CASTIGHGKETQYF.

About this clone: One end of the junction varies from germline; a read error may be responsible. This chain links TRBV10-3 with TRBJ1-1; tentatively, D is TRBD1 (5 bases). CDR1 and CDR2 from the germline V gene are ENHRY and SYGVKD. The CDR3 contains 12 residues. CDR3 nucleotides: TGTGCCATCAGTGGCCAGGACACGGAAGCTTTCTTT. Protein sequence: CAISGQDTEAFF.

Only one count was recorded for this clone. The chain is built from TRBV7-2 and TRBJ1-5, with D hard to call. This CDR3 has 16 amino acids. Trimming stripped 2 bases from V and 0 bases from J, with 11 bases between. The germline CDR1 and CDR2 sequences are SGHTA and FQGNSA. The CDR3 DNA reads TGTGCCAGCAGCTTAAGGGTCTCGGATAGCAATCAGCCCCAGCATTTT. It yields the protein CASSLRVSDSNQPQHF. Based on the CDR3 plus reference TRBV7-2 and TRBJ1-5, the full variable domain is GAGVSQSPSNKVTEKGKDVELRCDPISGHTALYWYRQSLGQGLEFLIYFQGNSAPDKSGLPSDRFSAERTGGSVSTLTIQRTQQEDSAVYLCASSLRVSDSNQPQHFGDGTRLSIL.

The rearrangement links TRBV19 to TRBJ2-1; D possibly corresponds to TRBD1 (6 bases). From germline, CDR1 is LNHDA and CDR2 SQIVND (reference sequence). V gave up 4 bases and J gave up 2 bases, with 9 bases separating them. This CDR3 region has 14 residues. CDR3 region: CASSKGVPYNEQFF. The CDR3 bases are TGTGCCAGTAGTAAGGGGGTACCCTACAATGAGCAGTTCTTC.

This rearrangement joins TRBV5-1 to TRBJ2-2; D is unresolved. The V and J ends lost 1 base and 4 bases respectively, with 5 bases between them. Per germline, CDR1 SGHRS and CDR2 YFSETQ. This CDR3 spans 13 amino acids. The CDR3 sequence: CASSLSSTGELFF. The CDR3 DNA is TGCGCCAGCAGCTTGAGTAGCACCGGGGAGCTGTTTTTT.

V and J are TRBV28 and TRBJ2-1; TRBD2 aligns across 7 bases. Germline values: CDR1 MDHEN, CDR2 SYDVKM. V lost 6 bases, J lost 8 bases, and 13 bases stayed unmatched. The CDR3 consists of 15 residues. The CDR3 region has the DNA TGTGCCAGCAGGCCCCTGAAGGGAGGGCTGGATGAGCAGTTCTTC. This encodes CASRPLKGGLDEQFF.

The V and J genes are TRBV7-8 and TRBJ1-1; 9 nucleotides line up with TRBD1. V was pared by 5 bases and J by 0 bases, with 13 bases of the junction left unmatched. Germline V gene data show CDR1 as SGHVS and CDR2 as FQNEAQ. The CDR3 spans 18 residues. CDR3 protein: CASSLGALQGAMNTEAFF. CDR3 sequence (DNA): TGTGCCAGCAGCCTAGGCGCCCTACAGGGGGCGATGAACACTGAAGCTTTCTTT.

The V and J genes are TRBV10-3 and TRBJ2-3; D is ambiguous. Trimming cost V 3 bases and J 0 bases, with 16 bases left between them. Germline V lookup: CDR1 ENHRY, CDR2 SYGVKD. CDR3 length: 17 amino acids. The CDR3 loop reads CAISDPTVGTSTDTQYF. DNA of the CDR3: TGTGCCATCAGTGACCCGACGGTGGGTACTAGCACAGATACGCAGTATTTT.

The chain carries TRBV10-3 and TRBJ1-5; the D gene is possibly TRBD1 (5 bases). V lost 7 bases and J lost 3, with 10 bases in between. Germline assignment: CDR1 ENHRY and CDR2 SYGVKD. CDR3 length equals 13 residues. The CDR3 spells CAITPGTNQPQHF. The CDR3 region has the DNA TGTGCCATCACCCCAGGGACCAATCAGCCCCAGCATTTT.

This chain connects TRBV4-3 to TRBJ2-5, with 12 bases lining up with TRBD2. Germline V gives CDR1 LGHNA, CDR2 YSLEER. This CDR3 comprises 17 residues. With V trimmed by 0 bases and J by 5 bases, 7 bases remained unmatched. The CDR3 sequence: CASSQDASGRAMETQYF. In DNA form, the CDR3 reads TGCGCCAGCAGCCAAGACGCTAGCGGGAGGGCCATGGAGACCCAGTACTTC.

The chain recombines TRBV4-3 with TRBJ2-2; 15 bases line up with TRBD2. CDR1 and CDR2 (germline): LGHNA, YSLEER. The CDR3 runs 22 residues. J was trimmed by 2 bases and V by 4 bases; bases with no gene match: 17. The DNA for the CDR3 is TGCGCCAGCAGCCCTTCCGGACGTTTAGGGACTAGCGGGAGGTTCAACACCGGGGAGCTGTTTTTT. It codes for CASSPSGRLGTSGRFNTGELFF.

V is TRBV4-3 and J is TRBJ2-1, with D uncertain. V gave up 7 bases and J gave up 5 bases, with 9 bases separating them. This CDR3 is built from 12 residues. Germline-derived CDR1 and CDR2 are LGHNA and YSLEER. The CDR3 is CASNGGNNEQFF. The CDR3 DNA reads TGCGCCAGCAACGGCGGTAACAATGAGCAGTTCTTC.

The CDR3 sequence is CASSPWTYGYTF. The CDR3 bases are TGTGCCAGCAGCCCCTGGACCTATGGCTACACCTTC. J is TRBJ1-2 and V is TRBV7-2; D gene uncertain. Germline V gives CDR1 SGHTA, CDR2 FQGNSA. The CDR3 spans 12 residues. V lost 5 bases, J lost 4 bases, and 8 bases lay in between.

The gene calls are TRBV10-3 and TRBJ2-5; TRBD1 matches 8 bases. This CDR3 has 14 amino acids. Trimming at V came to 3 bases and at J to 5 bases, leaving 5 bases not matched to a gene. Germline loops: CDR1 ENHRY, CDR2 SYGVKD. This chain's CDR3 is CAISDGTGSETQYF. The CDR3 DNA follows: TGTGCCATCAGTGACGGGACAGGTAGCGAGACCCAGTACTTC.

The sample holds a few counts of this clone. The chain links TRBV7-9 to TRBJ1-3; D possibly corresponds to TRBD1 (6 bases). The CDR3 runs 14 residues. The ends were cut back, 1 base at V and 4 bases at J, with 8 bases in the middle. Germline V gene data show CDR1 as SEHNR and CDR2 as FQNEAQ (reference sequence). The CDR3 spells CASSLDQGGNTIYF. DNA for the CDR3: TGTGCCAGCAGCTTAGACCAGGGGGGAAACACCATATATTTT. Full variable domain (remainder filled in from reference TRBV7-9 and TRBJ1-3): DTGVSQNPRHKITKRGQNVTFRCDPISEHNRLYWYRQTLGQGPEFLTYFQNEAQLEKSRLLSDRFSAERPKGSFSTLEIQRTEQGDSAMYLCASSLDQGGNTIYFGEGSWLTVV.

This chain uses TRBV12-2 with TRBJ2-1; the tabulated D call, TRBD2, remains unverified against the DNA. TRBV12-2 represents a pseudogene. The CDR3 is 16 amino acids. CDR3 loop: CASRLPLAGSPNEQFF. DNA for the CDR3: TGTGCAAGTCGCTTACCTCTAGCGGGGAGCCCCAATGAGCAGTTCTTC.

The V and J genes are TRBV28 and TRBJ2-7; TRBD2 aligns across 9 bases. Germline CDR1 MDHEN, CDR2 SYDVKM. V trimming: 3 bases; J trimming: 1 base; junction bases outside the gene matches: 10. The CDR3 length is 17 residues. The CDR3 reads CASSFLAGRYYSYEQYF. In nucleotides, the CDR3 is TGTGCCAGCAGTTTTCTAGCGGGACGATATTATTCCTACGAGCAGTACTTC.

CDR3 DNA: TGTGCCAGCCACCCCACCGCCGGACTAGGCTTCCATGAGCAGTTCTTC. Its translation: CASHPTAGLGFHEQFF. V is TRBV7-2 and J is TRBJ2-1; TRBD2 aligns across 7 bases. There are 16 residues in the CDR3. J lost 8 bases, V lost 8 bases, and 18 bases had no gene match. CDR1 is SGHTA and CDR2 is FQGNSA in the germline V gene.

V usage is TRBV15 and J usage is TRBJ2-5; D unresolved. CDR3 length: 12 amino acids. Per the germline V gene, CDR1 is LNHNV and CDR2 is YYDKDF (reference sequence). Trimming pared 3 bases from V and 3 bases from J, leaving 5 bases between. CDR3 DNA: TGTGCCACCAGCAGCTGGGAAGAGACCCAGTACTTC. This gives the protein CATSSWEETQYF. Drawing the rest from reference TRBV15 and TRBJ2-5, the complete variable domain is DAMVIQNPRYQVTQFGKPVTLSCSQTLNHNVMYWYQQKSSQAPKLLFHYYDKDFNNEADTPDNFQSRRPNTSFCFLDIRSPGLGDTAMYLCATSSWEETQYFGPGTRLLVL.

This rearrangement joins TRBV7-2 to TRBJ1-4; D is possibly TRBD1 (6 bases). Trimming took off 5 bases at V and 8 bases at J, with 12 bases between the two ends. The CDR3 has 13 residues. Germline CDR1 SGHTA, CDR2 FQGNSA. The chain's CDR3 is CASSQGQTEKLFF. As DNA, the CDR3 is TGTGCCAGCAGCCAAGGACAGACGGAAAAACTGTTTTTT.

The chain recombines TRBV6-1 with TRBJ2-2, with D possibly matching TRBD1 (5 bases). This CDR3 comprises 14 residues. Trimming cost V 1 base and J 8 bases, with 11 bases left between them. Per the germline V gene, CDR1 is MNHNS and CDR2 is SASEGT. The CDR3 spells CASSEEDTIGELFF. For the CDR3, the DNA is TGTGCCAGCAGTGAAGAGGACACGATTGGGGAGCTGTTTTTT.

J is TRBJ2-5 and V is TRBV7-2; TRBD2 matches 7 bases. The ends lost 6 bases at V and 5 bases at J; junction bases unmatched: 12. The CDR3 extends over 15 amino acids. CDR1 SGHTA and CDR2 FQGNSA come from the germline V gene. The CDR3: CASSRRAGVGETQYF. The CDR3 nucleotides are TGTGCCAGCAGTAGGAGGGCGGGAGTGGGTGAGACCCAGTACTTC.

The CDR3 coding sequence is TGTGCCAGCAGCCCTCACAGGGTCGGCACCGGGGAGCTGTTTTTT. Encoded protein: CASSPHRVGTGELFF. The genes are TRBV9 and TRBJ2-2, with a weak D call TRBD1 (6 bases). V was pared by 4 bases and J by 4 bases, with 14 bases between. CDR3 size: 15 residues. From germline, CDR1 is SGDLS and CDR2 YYNGEE.

V is TRBV5-1 and J is TRBJ1-1; 11 bases agree with TRBD1. Per the germline V gene, CDR1 is SGHRS and CDR2 is YFSETQ. The CDR3 is made up of 16 amino acids. J was trimmed by 5 bases and V by 0 bases; bases with no gene match: 6. The CDR3: CASSLGTGGVGTEAFF. The CDR3 DNA sequence: TGCGCCAGCAGCTTGGGGACAGGGGGCGTGGGAACTGAAGCTTTCTTT.

J is TRBJ2-1 and V is TRBV28, with 9 positions matching TRBD2. CDR1 is MDHEN and CDR2 is SYDVKM in the germline V gene. This CDR3 comprises 15 residues. V lost 2 bases and J lost 2; bases outside the gene matches: 1. The CDR3 DNA reads as TGTGCCAGCAGTTTAGGACTAGCGACCTACAATGAGCAGTTCTTC. Amino acid sequence: CASSLGLATYNEQFF.

The V call is TRBV14, the J call TRBJ1-2; no clear D. The germline V gene encodes CDR1 SGHDN and CDR2 FVKESK. Between the trimmed V and J ends, which lost 6 bases and 6 bases, there was a span of 17 bases. The CDR3 covers 14 residues. Written as DNA, the CDR3 is TGTGCCAGCAGTCTAGAGGACCTTCGGGATGGCTACACCTTC. Its protein is CASSLEDLRDGYTF.

J is TRBJ2-2 and V is TRBV5-6; weak D call: TRBD1 (5 bases). Trimming removed 2 bases from V and 4 bases from J, with 12 bases in between. This CDR3 spans 15 amino acids. Germline V lookup: CDR1 SGHDT, CDR2 YYEEEE. CDR3 sequence reads: CASSFLDRATGELFF. CDR3 in DNA: TGTGCCAGCAGCTTTTTAGACAGAGCCACCGGGGAGCTGTTTTTT.